The clone carrying this T cell receptor (beta chain) was recorded a few times. Antigen unknown. Germline loops: CDR1 SEHNR, CDR2 FQNEAQ (reference sequence). The CDR3 covers 13 residues. V shed 2 bases and J shed 5 bases, with 7 bases lying between them. TCRdb re-called the 5' RACE reads through MiXCR, storing one row per CDR3 protein. The sample has just over 500,000 distinct CDR3 sequences, 22% seen once. This sample is drawn from a study of identical twins. Study results and caveats: Abundant beta clonotypes from cord blood had fewer insertions, unlike memory repertoires, which showed none. Zero-insertion analyses were open to partial confounding by invariant MAIT and iNKT cells.

These data were also reused for a study on T cells expressing NK-cell markers. That report notes: Seropositivity for HCMV was found in seven of the eight sequenced donors, with one seronegative. The study did not resolve the HCMV specificity of expanded NKG2C+ T cell clones.

The receptor was isolated from a woman under 30 in good health. V and J are TRBV7-9 and TRBJ2-1, with D unresolved. Specimen: CD4+ T cells sorted from blood. The CDR3 sequence is CASSLNMDNEQFF. Written as DNA, the CDR3 is TGTGCCAGCAGCTTAAATATGGACAATGAGCAGTTCTTC. The whole variable domain, remainder taken from reference TRBV7-9 and TRBJ2-1, is DTGVSQNPRHKITKRGQNVTFRCDPISEHNRLYWYRQTLGQGPEFLTYFQNEAQLEKSRLLSDRFSAERPKGSFSTLEIQRTEQGDSAMYLCASSLNMDNEQFFGPGTRLTVL.